The next 3 T cell receptor beta chains were all read from a single sample in a study of CD8 T cells in ankylosing spondylitis. For these receptors, no antigen is known. TCRdb re-called the 5' RACE reads through MiXCR, storing one row per CDR3 protein. The top ten clones hold around 0.51% of a sample with around 770,000 distinct CDR3 sequences, about 11% of them seen once. Study findings and constraints: Seemingly characteristic of ankylosing spondylitis blood was a TCR beta motif consisting of about 8 highly homologous variants.

The sequencing sample was made of blood, either unsorted or a sorted T cell fraction (not recorded which). The receptors shown here come from a male donor with ankylosing spondylitis.

The rearrangement links TRBV6-5 to TRBJ2-5, with 9 bases aligning to TRBD1. The length of the CDR3 is 14 residues. Germline CDR1 MNHEY, CDR2 SVGAGI. V lost 8 bases to trimming and J lost 3 bases; unmatched junction nucleotides: 7. The CDR3 sequence: CASLLDRGKETQYF. CDR3 coding DNA: TGTGCCAGCCTACTCGACAGGGGGAAAGAGACCCAGTACTTC.

This clonotype was picked up many times. V is TRBV20-1 and J is TRBJ1-6, with 7 bases lining up with TRBD1. The CDR3 contains 14 residues. Germline V gene sequence: CDR1 DFQATT, CDR2 SNEGSKA (reference sequence). J was trimmed by 4 bases and V by 3 bases; bases with no gene match: 3. This chain's CDR3 is CSASPGQYNSPLHF. CDR3 bases: TGCAGTGCTAGCCCGGGACAGTATAATTCACCCCTCCACTTT.

Comments on this clonotype: Germline is not matched at one junction end, which may reflect a read error. This sequence joins TRBV12-3 or TRBV12-4 and TRBJ2-1; 14 bases are shared with TRBD2. CDR3 length equals 19 residues. CDR3 bases: TGTGCCTGCAGTAGAGGACTAGCGGGAGGAAGGAGCTCCTACAATGAGCAGTTCTTC. As protein: CACSRGLAGGRSSYNEQFF.